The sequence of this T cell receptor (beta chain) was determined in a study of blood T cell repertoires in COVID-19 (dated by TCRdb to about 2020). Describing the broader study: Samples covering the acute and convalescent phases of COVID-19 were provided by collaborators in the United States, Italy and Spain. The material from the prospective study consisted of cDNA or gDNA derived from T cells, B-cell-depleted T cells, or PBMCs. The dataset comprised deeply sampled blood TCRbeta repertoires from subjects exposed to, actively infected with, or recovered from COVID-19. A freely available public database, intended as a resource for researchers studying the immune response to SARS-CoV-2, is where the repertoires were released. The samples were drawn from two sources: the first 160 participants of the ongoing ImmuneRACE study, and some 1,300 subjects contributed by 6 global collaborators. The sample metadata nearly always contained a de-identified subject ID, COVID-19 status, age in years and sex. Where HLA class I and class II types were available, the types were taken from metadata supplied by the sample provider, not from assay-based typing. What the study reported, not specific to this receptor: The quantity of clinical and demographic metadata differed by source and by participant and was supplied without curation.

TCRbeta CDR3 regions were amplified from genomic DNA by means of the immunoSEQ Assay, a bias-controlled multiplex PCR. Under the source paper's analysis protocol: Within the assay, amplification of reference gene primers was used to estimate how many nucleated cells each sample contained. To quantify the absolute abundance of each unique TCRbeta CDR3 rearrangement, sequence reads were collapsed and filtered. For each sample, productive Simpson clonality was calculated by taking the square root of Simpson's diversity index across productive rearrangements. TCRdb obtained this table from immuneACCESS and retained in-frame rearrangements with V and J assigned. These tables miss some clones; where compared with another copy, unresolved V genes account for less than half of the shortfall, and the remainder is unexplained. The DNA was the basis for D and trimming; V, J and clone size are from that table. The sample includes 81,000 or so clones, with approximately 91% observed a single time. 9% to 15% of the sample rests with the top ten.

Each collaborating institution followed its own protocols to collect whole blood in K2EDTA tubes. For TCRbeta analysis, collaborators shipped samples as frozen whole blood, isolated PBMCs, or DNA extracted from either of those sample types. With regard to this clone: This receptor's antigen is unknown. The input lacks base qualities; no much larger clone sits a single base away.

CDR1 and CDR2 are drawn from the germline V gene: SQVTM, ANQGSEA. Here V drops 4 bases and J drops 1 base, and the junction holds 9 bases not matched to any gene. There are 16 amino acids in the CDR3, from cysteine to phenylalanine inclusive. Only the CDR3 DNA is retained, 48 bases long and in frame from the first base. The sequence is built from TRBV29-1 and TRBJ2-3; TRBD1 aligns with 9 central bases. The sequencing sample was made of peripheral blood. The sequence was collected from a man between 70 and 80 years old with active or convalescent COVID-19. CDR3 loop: CSVARARDRGTDTQYF. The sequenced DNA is TGCAGCGTTGCCCGTGCACGGGACAGGGGCACAGATACGCAGTATTTT.